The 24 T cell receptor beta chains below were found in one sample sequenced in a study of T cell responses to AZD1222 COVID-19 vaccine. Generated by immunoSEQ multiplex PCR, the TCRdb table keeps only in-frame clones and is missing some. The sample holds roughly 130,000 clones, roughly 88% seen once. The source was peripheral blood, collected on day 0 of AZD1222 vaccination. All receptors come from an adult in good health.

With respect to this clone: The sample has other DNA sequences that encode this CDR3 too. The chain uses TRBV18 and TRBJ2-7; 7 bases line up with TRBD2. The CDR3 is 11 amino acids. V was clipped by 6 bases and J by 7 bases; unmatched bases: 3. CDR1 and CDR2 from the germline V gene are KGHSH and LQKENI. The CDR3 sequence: CASSPGGEQYF. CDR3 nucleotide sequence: TGTGCCAGCTCCCCCGGGGGGGAGCAGTACTTC.

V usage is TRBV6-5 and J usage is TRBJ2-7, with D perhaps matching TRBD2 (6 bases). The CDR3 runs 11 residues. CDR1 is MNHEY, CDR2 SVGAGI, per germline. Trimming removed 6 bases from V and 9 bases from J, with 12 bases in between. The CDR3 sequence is CASREGTAQYF. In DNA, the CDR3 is TGTGCCAGCAGGGAGGGAACGGCGCAGTACTTC.

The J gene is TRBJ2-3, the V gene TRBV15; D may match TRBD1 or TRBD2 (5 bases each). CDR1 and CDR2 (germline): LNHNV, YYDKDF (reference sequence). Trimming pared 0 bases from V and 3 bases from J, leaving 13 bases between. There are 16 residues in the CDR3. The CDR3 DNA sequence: TGTGCCACCAGCAGAGATGTCAGGGACGTGACAGATACGCAGTATTTT. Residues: CATSRDVRDVTDTQYF.

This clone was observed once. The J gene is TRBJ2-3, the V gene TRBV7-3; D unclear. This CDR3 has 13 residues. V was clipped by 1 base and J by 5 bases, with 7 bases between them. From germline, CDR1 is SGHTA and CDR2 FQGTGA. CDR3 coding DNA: TGTGCCAGCAGCTTAAGGCCCAGAGATACGCAGTATTTT. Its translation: CASSLRPRDTQYF.

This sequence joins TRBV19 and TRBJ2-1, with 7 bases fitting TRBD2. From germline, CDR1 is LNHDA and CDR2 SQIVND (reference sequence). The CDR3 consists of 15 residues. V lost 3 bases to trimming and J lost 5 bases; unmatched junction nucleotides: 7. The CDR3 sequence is CASSIAAGTNNEQFF. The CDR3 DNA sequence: TGTGCCAGTAGTATTGCAGCGGGGACGAACAATGAGCAGTTCTTC.

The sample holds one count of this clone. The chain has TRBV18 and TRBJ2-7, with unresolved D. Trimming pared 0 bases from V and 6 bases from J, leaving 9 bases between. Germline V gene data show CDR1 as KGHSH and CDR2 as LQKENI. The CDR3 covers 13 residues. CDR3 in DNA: TGTGCCAGCTCACCACCCAGTCAAAGCGAGCAGTACTTC. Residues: CASSPPSQSEQYF.

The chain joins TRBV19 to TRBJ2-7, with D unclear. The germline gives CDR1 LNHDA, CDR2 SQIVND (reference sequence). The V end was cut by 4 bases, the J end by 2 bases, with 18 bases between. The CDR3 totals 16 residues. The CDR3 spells CASSTYGPFGTYEQYF. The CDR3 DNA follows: TGTGCCAGTAGTACCTACGGTCCTTTCGGCACCTACGAGCAGTACTTC.

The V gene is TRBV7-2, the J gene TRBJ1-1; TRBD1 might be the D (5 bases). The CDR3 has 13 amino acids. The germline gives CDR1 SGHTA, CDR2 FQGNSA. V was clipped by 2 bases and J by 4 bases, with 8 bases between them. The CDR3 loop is CASSLRGVTEAFF. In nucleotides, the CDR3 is TGTGCCAGCAGCTTACGGGGGGTCACTGAAGCTTTCTTT.

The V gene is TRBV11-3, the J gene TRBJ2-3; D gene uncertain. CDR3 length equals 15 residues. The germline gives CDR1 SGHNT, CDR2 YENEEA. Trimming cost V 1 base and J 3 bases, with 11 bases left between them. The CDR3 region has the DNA TGTGCCAGCAGCTTAGGGGGTTTTGGTACAGATACGCAGTATTTT. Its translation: CASSLGGFGTDTQYF.

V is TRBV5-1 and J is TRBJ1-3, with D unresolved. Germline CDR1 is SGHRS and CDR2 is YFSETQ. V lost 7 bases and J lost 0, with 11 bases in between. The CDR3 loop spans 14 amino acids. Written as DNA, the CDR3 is TGCGCCAGCGCCTTAGACGGCTCTGGAAACACCATATATTTT. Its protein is CASALDGSGNTIYF. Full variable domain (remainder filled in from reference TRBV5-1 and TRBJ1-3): KAGVTQTPRYLIKTRGQQVTLSCSPISGHRSVSWYQQTPGQGLQFLFEYFSETQRNKGNFPGRFSGRQFSNSRSEMNVSTLELGDSALYLCASALDGSGNTIYFGEGSWLTVV.

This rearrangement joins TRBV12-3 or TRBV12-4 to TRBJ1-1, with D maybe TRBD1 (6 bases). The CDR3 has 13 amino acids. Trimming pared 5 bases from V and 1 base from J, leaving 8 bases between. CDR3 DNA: TGTGCCAGCAGTGAGGGGGGGAACACTGAAGCTTTCTTT. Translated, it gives CASSEGGNTEAFF.

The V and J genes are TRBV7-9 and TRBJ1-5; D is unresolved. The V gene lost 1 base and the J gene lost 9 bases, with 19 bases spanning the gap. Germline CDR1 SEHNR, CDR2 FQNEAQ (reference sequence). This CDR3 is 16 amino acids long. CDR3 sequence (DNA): TGTGCCAGCAGCTTAGTTCGCACATCAGCAAGTGGGCCCCAGCATTTT. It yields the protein CASSLVRTSASGPQHF.

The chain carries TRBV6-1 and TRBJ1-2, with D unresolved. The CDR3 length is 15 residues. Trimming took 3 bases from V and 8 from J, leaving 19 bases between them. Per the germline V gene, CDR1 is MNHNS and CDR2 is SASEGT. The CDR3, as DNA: TGTGCCAGCAGTGACCGCAGATACTATGCCGAAGGCTACACCTTC. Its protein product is CASSDRRYYAEGYTF.

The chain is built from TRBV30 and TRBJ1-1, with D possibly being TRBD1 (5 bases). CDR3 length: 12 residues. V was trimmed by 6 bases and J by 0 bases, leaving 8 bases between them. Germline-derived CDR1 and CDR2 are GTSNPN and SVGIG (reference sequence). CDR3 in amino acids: CACDRLNTEAFF. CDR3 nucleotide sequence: TGTGCCTGCGACAGATTGAACACTGAAGCTTTCTTT. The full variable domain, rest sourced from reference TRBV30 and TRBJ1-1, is SQTIHQWPATLVQPVGSPLSLECTVEGTSNPNLYWYRQAAGRGLQLLFYSVGIGQISSEVPQNLSASRPQDRQFILSSKKLLLSDSGFYLCACDRLNTEAFFGQGTRLTVV.

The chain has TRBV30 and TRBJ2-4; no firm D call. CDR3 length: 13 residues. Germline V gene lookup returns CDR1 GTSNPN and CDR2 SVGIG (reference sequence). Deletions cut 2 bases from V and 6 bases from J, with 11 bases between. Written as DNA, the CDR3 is TGTGCCTGGAGTTCTACTTCTACAAACATTCAGTACTTC. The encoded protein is CAWSSTSTNIQYF.

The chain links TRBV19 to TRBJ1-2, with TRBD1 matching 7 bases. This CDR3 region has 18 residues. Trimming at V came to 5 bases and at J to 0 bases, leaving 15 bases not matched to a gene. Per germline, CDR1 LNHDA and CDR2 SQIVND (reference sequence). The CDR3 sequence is CASSPRRQGLIANYGYTF. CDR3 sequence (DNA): TGTGCCAGTAGTCCCCGCAGACAGGGATTAATCGCTAACTATGGCTACACCTTC.

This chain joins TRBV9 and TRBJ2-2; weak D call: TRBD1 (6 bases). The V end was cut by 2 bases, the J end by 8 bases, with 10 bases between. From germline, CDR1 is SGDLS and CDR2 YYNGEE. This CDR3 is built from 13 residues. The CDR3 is CASSVGQTGELFF. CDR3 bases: TGTGCCAGCAGCGTCGGACAGACTGGGGAGCTGTTTTTT.

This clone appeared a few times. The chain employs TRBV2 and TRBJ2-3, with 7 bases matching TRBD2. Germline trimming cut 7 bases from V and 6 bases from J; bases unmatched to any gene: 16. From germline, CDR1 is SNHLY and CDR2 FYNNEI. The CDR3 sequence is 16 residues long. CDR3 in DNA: TGTGCCAGCACCACAAGTCGGGGCGGGAGTTACGATACGCAGTATTTT. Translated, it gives CASTTSRGGSYDTQYF.

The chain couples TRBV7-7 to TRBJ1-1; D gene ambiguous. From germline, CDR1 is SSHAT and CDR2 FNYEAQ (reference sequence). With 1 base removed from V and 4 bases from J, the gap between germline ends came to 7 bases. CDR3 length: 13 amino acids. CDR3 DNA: TGTGCCAGCAGCTTAGACAGCTTCACTGAAGCTTTCTTT. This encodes CASSLDSFTEAFF.

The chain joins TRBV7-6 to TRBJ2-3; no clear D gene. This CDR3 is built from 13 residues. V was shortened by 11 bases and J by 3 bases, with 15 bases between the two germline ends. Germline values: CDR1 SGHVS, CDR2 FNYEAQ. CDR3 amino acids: CASRPGLTDTQYF. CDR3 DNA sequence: TGTGCCTCCCGGCCAGGATTAACAGATACGCAGTATTTT.

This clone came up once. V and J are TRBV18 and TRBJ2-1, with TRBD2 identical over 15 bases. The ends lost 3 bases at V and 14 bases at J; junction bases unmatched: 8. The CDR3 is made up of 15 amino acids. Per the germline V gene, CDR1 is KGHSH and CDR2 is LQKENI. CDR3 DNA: TGTGCCAGCTCACCTCCTGGACTAGCGGGGGGGCCAAAGTTCTTC. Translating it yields CASSPPGLAGGPKFF. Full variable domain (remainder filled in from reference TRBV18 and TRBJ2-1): NAGVMQNPRHLVRRRGQEARLRCSPMKGHSHVYWYRQLPEEGLKFMVYLQKENIIDESGMPKERFSAEFPKEGPSILRIQQVVRGDSAAYFCASSPPGLAGGPKFFGPGTRLTVL.

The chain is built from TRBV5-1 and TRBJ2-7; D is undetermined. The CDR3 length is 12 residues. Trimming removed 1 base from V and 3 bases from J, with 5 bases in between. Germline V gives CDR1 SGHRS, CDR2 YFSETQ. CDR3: CASSLFDYEQYF. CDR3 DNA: TGCGCCAGCAGCTTGTTCGACTACGAGCAGTACTTC.

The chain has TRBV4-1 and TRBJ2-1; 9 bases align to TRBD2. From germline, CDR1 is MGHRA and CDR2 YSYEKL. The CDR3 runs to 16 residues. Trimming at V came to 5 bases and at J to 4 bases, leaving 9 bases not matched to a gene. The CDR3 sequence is CASSSNPSGTYNEQFF. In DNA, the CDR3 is TGCGCCAGCAGCTCCAACCCTAGCGGGACTTACAATGAGCAGTTCTTC.

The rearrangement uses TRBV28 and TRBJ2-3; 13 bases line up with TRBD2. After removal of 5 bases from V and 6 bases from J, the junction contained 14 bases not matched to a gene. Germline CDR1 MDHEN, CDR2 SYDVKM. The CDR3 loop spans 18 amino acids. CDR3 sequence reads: CASSLPSGLAGVRDTQYF. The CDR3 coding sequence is TGTGCCAGCAGTCTGCCATCAGGACTAGCGGGAGTAAGGGATACGCAGTATTTT.